This paragraph reports one T cell receptor (beta chain). CDR3 length: 14 residues. Between the trimmed V and J ends, which lost 1 base and 3 bases, there was a span of 10 bases. Looked up from germline, CDR1 is MDHEN and CDR2 is SYDVKM. These data are taken from a study of blood T cell repertoires in COVID-19. The assay was immunoSEQ multiplex PCR, and TCRdb's table has in-frame clones only and misses some. The profile shows roughly 100,000 clones, roughly 71% of them singletons. The sample was peripheral blood. The clonotype originates from a woman of 80 years or more with acute or convalescent COVID-19. This sequence joins TRBV28 and TRBJ2-7; unclear D gene. In DNA, the CDR3 is TGTGCCAGCAGTTTATTTAGCCGGTACTACGAGCAGTACTTC. Encoded protein: CASSLFSRYYEQYF.